In this sample, the clone carrying this T cell receptor beta chain turned up a few times. Its antigen is not identified. The data derive from a study of post-analysis software for immune sequencing data. CDR1 and CDR2 from the germline V gene are SGHRS and YFSETQ. The V end was cut by 0 bases, the J end by 8 bases, with 10 bases between. The CDR3 runs 13 residues. Regarding the study as a whole: Controls had significantly higher normalized Chao1 diversity than multiple sclerosis patients. Samples from a shared batch, those prepared together, strongly co-clustered by F measure. Roughly 5 TRBV segments, including TRBV5-6, TRBV5-1 and TRBV20-1, were more frequent in patients than controls.

The library was made from cDNA and included unique molecular identifiers. TCRdb fed the PCR reads into MiXCR, producing one record per CDR3 protein. The table lists fewer than 600,000 distinct CDR3 sequences, approximately 45% of them singletons. The clonotype originates from a girl between 5 and 17 years old with multiple sclerosis. Specimen: blood. V usage is TRBV5-1 and J usage is TRBJ2-3, with D maybe TRBD2 (6 bases). CDR3 residues: CASSLAGEVTQYF. The CDR3 region has the DNA TGCGCCAGCAGCTTGGCCGGGGAGGTTACGCAGTATTTT. The entire variable domain, with the rest obtained from reference TRBV5-1 and TRBJ2-3, is as follows: KAGVTQTPRYLIKTRGQQVTLSCSPISGHRSVSWYQQTPGQGLQFLFEYFSETQRNKGNFPGRFSGRQFSNSRSEMNVSTLELGDSALYLCASSLAGEVTQYFGPGTRLTVL.